Here is one TCR beta chain with its context. Its specificity is unknown. These data come from a study of vaccination and CD4 T cells after COVID-19. Study findings and constraints: Recorded median SARS-CoV-2-reactive clonotype numbers increased from about 20 to 38 without reaching significance. Convalescent patients had a median about 86% of reactive clones appearing only post-vaccination.

Researchers used the Oncomine TCR Beta short-read assay to sequence DNA from cultured CD4+ T cells. TCRdb redid the calling of the PCR reads with MiXCR, one entry per CDR3 protein. The repertoire consists of 11,000 to 15,000 distinct CDR3 sequences, with roughly a third occurring once and the leading ten covering roughly a tenth. Indicated treatment: approximately 9-day PBMC culture with coronavirus spike peptide pools or control peptides (ViraFEST assay). This TCR was recovered from a human donor who had recovered from COVID-19. Sequencing was performed on CD4+ T cells from blood, cultured in vitro, taken after SARS-CoV-2 vaccination.

The CDR3 protein is CASSPERGQLWETQYF. In nucleotides, the CDR3 is TGTGCCAGCTCACCCGAACGGGGACAGCTGTGGGAGACCCAGTACTTC. The V call is TRBV18, the J call TRBJ2-5, with 7 bases fitting TRBD1. CDR1 and CDR2 from the germline V gene are KGHSH and LQKENI. After removal of 3 bases from V and 5 bases from J, the junction contained 12 bases not matched to a gene. The CDR3 totals 16 residues.